One sample yielded the 25 T cell receptor beta chains listed below, sequenced in a study of T-cell reconstitution after alpha-beta-depleted transplantation in children. The TCRbeta library incorporated unique molecular identifiers. TCRdb processed the PCR reads anew with MiXCR; each CDR3 protein has one entry. The sample has 400,000 to 450,000 distinct CDR3 sequences, 43% seen once. The sample was PBMCs, taken before TCRalphabeta/CD19-depleted stem cell transplant. Source of these receptors: a girl aged 2-10 years with aplastic anemia, due to receive a stem cell transplant.

This clonotype was recorded a few times. The chain joins TRBV7-2 to TRBJ1-4, with 11 bases that match TRBD1. CDR1 SGHTA and CDR2 FQGNSA come from the germline V gene. The CDR3 extends over 14 amino acids. V lost 5 bases, J lost 6 bases, and 2 bases stayed unmatched. This chain's CDR3 is CASSADRGHEKLFF. The CDR3 DNA sequence: TGTGCCAGCAGCGCGGACAGGGGGCATGAAAAACTGTTTTTT. The variable domain in full, with the rest retrieved from reference TRBV7-2 and TRBJ1-4, is GAGVSQSPSNKVTEKGKDVELRCDPISGHTALYWYRQSLGQGLEFLIYFQGNSAPDKSGLPSDRFSAERTGGSVSTLTIQRTQQEDSAVYLCASSADRGHEKLFFGSGTQLSVL.

This chain uses TRBV28 with TRBJ2-1, with D possibly being TRBD1 (6 bases). Trimming cost V 5 bases and J 7 bases, with 24 bases left between them. CDR3 length equals 17 residues. Germline CDR1 and CDR2: MDHEN and SYDVKM. CDR3 residues: CASSPLDSPLFGNEQFF. CDR3 DNA: TGTGCCAGCAGTCCATTGGACAGCCCCCTCTTCGGAAATGAGCAGTTCTTC.

This clonotype was counted between two and nine times. The V call is TRBV28, the J call TRBJ1-4, with D hard to call. V lost 2 bases and J 8 bases, leaving 18 bases between the germline ends. The CDR3 has 16 residues. CDR1 and CDR2 from the germline V gene are MDHEN and SYDVKM. Here the CDR3 DNA reads TGTGCCAGCAGTTTAGGTATAGGGCCCGTAATGGAAAAACTGTTTTTT. Protein sequence: CASSLGIGPVMEKLFF.

V is TRBV28 and J is TRBJ2-1, with a tentative D call TRBD2 (5 bases). The CDR3 length is 12 residues. V gave up 8 bases and J gave up 3 bases, with 8 bases separating them. Germline V CDR1 and CDR2: MDHEN, SYDVKM. This CDR3 reads CASWRNYNEQFF. As DNA, the CDR3 is TGTGCCAGCTGGAGGAACTACAATGAGCAGTTCTTC. The whole variable domain, filled in from reference TRBV28 and TRBJ2-1, reads DVKVTQSSRYLVKRTGEKVFLECVQDMDHENMFWYRQDPGLGLRLIYFSYDVKMKEKGDIPEGYSVSREKKERFSLILESASTNQTSMYLCASWRNYNEQFFGPGTRLTVL.

The gene calls are TRBV4-2 and TRBJ2-1, with TRBD2 matching over 10 bases. This CDR3 is built from 18 residues. Germline assignment: CDR1 LGHNA and CDR2 YNFKEQ. The J segment lost 2 bases and the V segment lost 1 base, leaving 8 bases of the junction unmatched. For the CDR3, the DNA is TGTGCCAGCAGCCAAGGGCCTCTAGCGGGGGTAACCTACAATGAGCAGTTCTTC. It encodes CASSQGPLAGVTYNEQFF.

Worth noting for this clonotype: One junction end disagrees with the germline gene, perhaps due to a read error. The rearrangement links TRBV20-1 to TRBJ2-1, with 10 nucleotides matching TRBD2. This CDR3 region has 17 residues. Germline loops: CDR1 DFQATT, CDR2 SNEGSKA (reference sequence). CDR3 region: CCARETGLAYNSNEQFF. The CDR3 nucleotides are TGCTGTGCTAGAGAAACGGGACTAGCGTATAATTCCAATGAGCAGTTCTTC.

This chain connects TRBV20-1 to TRBJ1-1; tentatively, D is TRBD1 (5 bases). The V and J ends lost 1 base and 3 bases respectively, with 9 bases between them. The CDR3 is 13 residues long. Germline V gives CDR1 DFQATT, CDR2 SNEGSKA (reference sequence). The CDR3 loop reads CSARGIGDTEAFF. The CDR3 nucleotides read TGCAGTGCTAGAGGCATAGGGGACACTGAAGCTTTCTTT.

The chain couples TRBV4-2 to TRBJ1-2; D call uncertain. Germline V lookup: CDR1 LGHNA, CDR2 YNFKEQ. The V end was cut by 6 bases, the J end by 5 bases, with 19 bases between. The CDR3 length is 15 residues. CDR3 DNA: TGTGCCAGCAGACGGTCCCACGGAGAAGGGTATGGCTACACCTTC. Its protein is CASRRSHGEGYGYTF.

This rearrangement joins TRBV6-1 to TRBJ2-1; 11 bases are a match to TRBD2. From germline, CDR1 is MNHNS and CDR2 SASEGT. The CDR3 has 17 amino acids. Germline trimming cut 4 bases from V and 6 bases from J; bases unmatched to any gene: 11. The CDR3 DNA sequence: TGTGCCAGCAGTGGAATAGCGGGAGGGGCCCCTGTCAATGAGCAGTTCTTC. Translating it yields CASSGIAGGAPVNEQFF.

This clonotype was seen at least ten times. The chain carries TRBV20-1 and TRBJ2-7; TRBD1 is a possible D gene (5 bases). Per germline, CDR1 DFQATT and CDR2 SNEGSKA (reference sequence). V was pared by 4 bases and J by 4 bases, with 17 bases between. The CDR3 contains 14 residues. The CDR3 DNA reads TGCAGTGCTATAGAAGGGGCAGGGATTTACGAGCAGTACTTC. Amino acids: CSAIEGAGIYEQYF.

This clonotype was observed many times. The gene calls are TRBV7-2 and TRBJ2-7, with unresolved D. Per the germline V gene, CDR1 is SGHTA and CDR2 is FQGNSA. Trimming took 4 bases from V and 0 from J, leaving 10 bases between them. The CDR3 is made up of 14 amino acids. The CDR3 DNA follows: TGTGCCAGCAGCTCCTACCTTAGCTCCTACGAGCAGTACTTC. Residues: CASSSYLSSYEQYF.

This sequence joins TRBV3-1 and TRBJ2-7; the D gene is possibly TRBD1 (6 bases). The V end lost 2 bases, the J end lost 2 bases, and 13 bases lay between the germline ends. Looked up from germline, CDR1 is LGHDT and CDR2 is YNNKEL (reference sequence). The length of the CDR3 is 15 residues. CDR3 nucleotide sequence: TGTGCCAGCAGCCAAACTCCGGGACACACCTACGAGCAGTACTTC. Translation: CASSQTPGHTYEQYF.

Here the CDR3 reads CSAPVGAGPGESSNYGYTF. Written as DNA, the CDR3 is TGCAGTGCCCCCGTCGGGGCCGGACCGGGGGAGAGTTCTAACTATGGCTACACCTTC. This chain uses TRBV20-1 with TRBJ1-2; D is perhaps TRBD1 (5 bases). The length of the CDR3 is 19 residues. Looked up from germline, CDR1 is DFQATT and CDR2 is SNEGSKA (reference sequence). V was trimmed by 6 bases and J by 0 bases, leaving 29 bases between them.

This clonotype was picked up many times. The CDR3 nucleotides read TGTGCCAGCAGCCAAGATGAACGAGGGCCCTGGGATACGCAGTATTTT. Translation: CASSQDERGPWDTQYF. This chain connects TRBV14 to TRBJ2-3; D possibly corresponds to TRBD2 (5 bases). This CDR3 has 16 residues. The germline V gene encodes CDR1 SGHDN and CDR2 FVKESK. Trimming cost V 0 bases and J 6 bases, with 16 bases left between them.

This clonotype was counted many times. The chain recombines TRBV7-9 with TRBJ1-1; D is undetermined. Trimming took off 1 base at V and 2 bases at J, with 5 bases between the two ends. Germline V lookup: CDR1 SEHNR, CDR2 FQNEAQ (reference sequence). The CDR3 runs to 13 residues. Here the CDR3 reads CASSLVANTEAFF. The DNA for the CDR3 is TGTGCCAGCAGCTTAGTAGCAAACACTGAAGCTTTCTTT.

Only a few counts were recorded for this clonotype. CDR3 amino acids: CASSVMGGGSTDTQYF. Here the CDR3 DNA reads TGTGCCAGCAGCGTAATGGGGGGGGGGAGCACAGATACGCAGTATTTT. The V gene is TRBV9, the J gene TRBJ2-3; 7 bases are shared with TRBD2. CDR1 is SGDLS and CDR2 is YYNGEE in the germline V gene. Trimming at V came to 1 base and at J to 0 bases, leaving 5 bases not matched to a gene. This CDR3 is 16 amino acids long.

The rearrangement links TRBV27 to TRBJ2-5; the D gene is possibly TRBD1 (5 bases). V lost 3 bases to trimming and J lost 3 bases, with 8 bases between them. CDR3 length: 13 residues. Per germline, CDR1 MNHEY and CDR2 SMNVEV (reference sequence). CDR3 amino acids: CASSFRGKETQYF. The CDR3 region has the DNA TGTGCCAGCAGTTTTAGGGGTAAAGAGACCCAGTACTTC.

The chain recombines TRBV10-3 with TRBJ2-7; TRBD1 is a possible D gene (6 bases). The V end was cut by 0 bases, the J end by 8 bases, with 11 bases between. In germline, CDR1 is ENHRY, CDR2 SYGVKD. The CDR3 length is 13 residues. CDR3 in DNA: TGTGCCATCAGTGAGTCCTCAGGGGCGCAGCAGTACTTC. Protein: CAISESSGAQQYF.

The CDR3 protein is CASSSFGTGEGQETQYF. CDR3 nucleotide sequence: TGTGCCAGCAGCTCTTTCGGGACAGGGGAGGGCCAAGAGACCCAGTACTTC. J is TRBJ2-5 and V is TRBV7-9, with TRBD1 matching 10 bases. CDR3 length equals 17 residues. V lost 4 bases and J lost 1; bases outside the gene matches: 9. The germline V gene has CDR1 SEHNR and CDR2 FQNEAQ (reference sequence).

V gene TRBV5-8 combines with J gene TRBJ2-1, with 8 bases aligning to TRBD1. The CDR3 is made up of 14 amino acids. J gave up 11 bases and V 4 bases, and 11 bases lay outside the gene matches. The V gene's germline CDR1 is SGHTS and CDR2 YDEGEE. The CDR3 sequence: CASSPGQGPEQQFF. In nucleotides, the CDR3 is TGTGCCAGCAGCCCTGGACAGGGCCCGGAGCAGCAGTTCTTC.

This clonotype showed up many times. V usage is TRBV30 and J usage is TRBJ2-5; no clear D gene. The germline V gene encodes CDR1 GTSNPN and CDR2 SVGIG (reference sequence). Trimming took off 3 bases at V and 1 base at J, with 9 bases between the two ends. CDR3 size: 13 residues. The CDR3 region has the DNA TGTGCCTGGAGGGTTCAGCCCCAAGAGACCCAGTACTTC. Translated: CAWRVQPQETQYF.

The chain recombines TRBV27 with TRBJ2-4; D remains ambiguous. V lost 5 bases to trimming and J lost 2 bases, with 10 bases between them. This CDR3 comprises 14 residues. Germline CDR1 is MNHEY and CDR2 is SMNVEV (reference sequence). The chain's CDR3 is CASSVRVSKNIQYF. CDR3 in DNA: TGTGCCAGCAGTGTCCGGGTATCCAAAAACATTCAGTACTTC.

This sequence joins TRBV29-1 and TRBJ2-4; 9 bases are a match to TRBD1. CDR1 is SQVTM, CDR2 ANQGSEA, per germline. Trimming removed 8 bases from V and 1 base from J; junction bases left unmatched: 12. CDR3 length equals 16 residues. CDR3 protein: CSSAGQGSLAKNIQYF. In DNA, the CDR3 is TGCAGCTCCGCTGGACAGGGGTCCTTGGCCAAAAACATTCAGTACTTC.

The chain uses TRBV5-6 and TRBJ1-2; 11 bases line up with TRBD1. The V and J ends lost 6 bases and 7 bases, in that order; junction bases with no gene match: 2. The CDR3 consists of 12 residues. Germline values: CDR1 SGHDT, CDR2 YYEEEE. CDR3 loop: CASIGTGGGYTF. The CDR3 nucleotides read TGTGCCAGCATCGGGACAGGGGGTGGCTACACCTTC.

The rearrangement links TRBV7-8 to TRBJ2-3; D gene ambiguous. Germline CDR1 is SGHVS and CDR2 is FQNEAQ. This CDR3 is built from 12 residues. Trimming took off 5 bases at V and 4 bases at J, with 7 bases between the two ends. For the CDR3, the DNA is TGTGCCAGCAGCCGGAAGTCAGATACGCAGTATTTT. Its translation: CASSRKSDTQYF.